A single count supports the clone carrying this T cell receptor (beta chain). Other DNA sequences of this sample code for an identical CDR3. CDR1 SGHRS and CDR2 YFSETQ come from the germline V gene. The CDR3 totals 13 residues. V dropped 1 base and J dropped 3 bases, with 6 bases sitting between them. This sample is part of a study of shared clonotypes between healthy human individuals. The data were produced by immunoSEQ multiplex PCR, yet TCRdb's version contains in-frame clones alone and is incomplete. Of under 2.5 million clones in the sample, 85% to 95% were seen once. Material: naive CD4+ T cells from PBMCs. Stated subset: CD45RA+ positively selected. V usage is TRBV5-1 and J usage is TRBJ2-3, with D possibly being TRBD2 (6 bases). The TCR comes from a man aged 18 to 29 in good health. Some clones in this sample may be carry-over from other donors' samples. CDR3 loop: CASSLRETDTQYF. The CDR3 DNA reads as TGCGCCAGCAGCTTGCGGGAGACAGATACGCAGTATTTT.